This T cell receptor (beta chain) derives from a study of Graves' ophthalmopathy and Graves' hyperthyroidism. Study-wide results and limits: The model's prediction of ophthalmopathy progression had just over 70% sensitivity and less than 75% specificity. Discriminating ophthalmopathy from stable hyperthyroidism, a 13-signature model attained a sensitivity of under 90% and a specificity of almost 83%.

V lost 6 bases to trimming and J lost 7 bases, with 19 bases between them. The CDR3 length is 14 residues. Patients newly diagnosed with hyperthyroidism, under 2 months' duration, were aged 18 to 65, the study reports. Diagnosis was based on clinical symptoms, serum thyroxine, TRAb, thyroid ultrasound and orbital computed tomography. Comment on this clonotype: The antigen is unknown.

The sequenced template was RNA, covering the TCR beta CDR3 region. The first round was an RT-PCR with HTBI primers, and the second round was a multiplex PCR. TCRdb re-analysed the multiplex PCR reads in MiXCR, keeping a single row per CDR3 protein. The sample has roughly 1.1 million distinct CDR3 sequences, roughly two fifths seen once; the top ten hold 11%. V gene TRBV12-3 or TRBV12-4 combines with J gene TRBJ2-7, with a possible D match to TRBD2 (6 bases). The sample consisted of peripheral blood or thyroid tissue (not recorded which). The clonotype comes from an adult man with Graves' hyperthyroidism. CDR3 in amino acids: CASSQEGRNREQYF. The CDR3 DNA is TGTGCCAGCAGCCAAGAGGGGAGGAATCGGGAGCAGTACTTC.